These 30 T cell receptor beta chains originate from one sample sequenced in a study of blood T cell repertoires in COVID-19. Sequencing was performed with immunoSEQ multiplex PCR; in TCRdb, only in-frame clones are kept and a portion is missing. In the table there are about 200,000 clones, about 78% of which are singletons. Sequenced sample: peripheral blood. Receptor source: a woman between 65 and 79 years old with acute or convalescent COVID-19.

The chain uses TRBV6-6 and TRBJ2-1; 11 nucleotides match TRBD2. Losses at the gene ends were 5 bases for V and 2 bases for J; bases not matched to a gene: 2. Germline V gene data show CDR1 as MNHNY and CDR2 as SVGAGI (reference sequence). The CDR3 runs 15 residues. In DNA, the CDR3 is TGTGCCAGCAGTCAACTAGCGGGGGCCTACAATGAGCAGTTCTTC. This encodes CASSQLAGAYNEQFF.

V usage is TRBV29-1 and J usage is TRBJ2-5; maybe TRBD1 (5 bases). Trimming removed 6 bases at V and 5 bases at J, with 19 bases between. This CDR3 region has 14 residues. From germline, CDR1 is SQVTM and CDR2 ANQGSEA. The CDR3 DNA sequence: TGCAGCGTGAGGACACCGCAGATGTTGGAGACCCAGTACTTC. Amino acids: CSVRTPQMLETQYF.

The chain recombines TRBV28 with TRBJ1-5; D uncertain. Germline CDR1 and CDR2: MDHEN and SYDVKM. The CDR3 consists of 16 residues. Trimming removed 5 bases from V and 2 bases from J, with 16 bases in between. CDR3 coding DNA: TGTGCCAGCAGTCTGTCCGGGGTTAGTGGCAATCAGCCCCAGCATTTT. This codes for CASSLSGVSGNQPQHF. The complete variable domain, with remaining parts taken from reference TRBV28 and TRBJ1-5, reads DVKVTQSSRYLVKRTGEKVFLECVQDMDHENMFWYRQDPGLGLRLIYFSYDVKMKEKGDIPEGYSVSREKKERFSLILESASTNQTSMYLCASSLSGVSGNQPQHFGDGTRLSIL.

This clone was recorded only once. The rearrangement links TRBV12-3 or TRBV12-4 to TRBJ1-1; D uncertain. The ends were cut back, 6 bases at V and 1 base at J, with 9 bases in the middle. The CDR3 has 13 amino acids. Here the CDR3 reads CASSPEGNTEAFF. As DNA, the CDR3 is TGTGCCAGCAGCCCTGAGGGGAACACTGAAGCTTTCTTT.

The chain links TRBV7-2 to TRBJ2-1; the match to TRBD2 covers 8 bases. Germline lookup yields CDR1 SGHTA and CDR2 FQGNSA. The length of the CDR3 is 18 residues. Trimming cost V 4 bases and J 1 base; bases outside gene matches: 12. The CDR3 region has the DNA TGTGCCAGCAGCTCCCCCCGGGGGGCGGGAGGTTCCTACAATGAGCAGTTCTTC. Amino acid sequence: CASSSPRGAGGSYNEQFF.

This chain connects TRBV2 to TRBJ2-5, with 7 positions matching TRBD1. The germline CDR1 and CDR2 sequences are SNHLY and FYNNEI. This CDR3 region has 16 residues. Unmatched junction bases numbered 12, after V lost 6 bases and J lost 2 bases. The CDR3 bases are TGTGCCAGCAGCTACGTAGGGGGCGGGCAACAAGAGACCCAGTACTTC. Translating gives CASSYVGGGQQETQYF. The entire variable domain, with the rest obtained from reference TRBV2 and TRBJ2-5, is as follows: EPEVTQTPSHQVTQMGQEVILRCVPISNHLYFYWYRQILGQKVEFLVSFYNNEISEKSEIFDDQFSVERPDGSNFTLKIRSTKLEDSAMYFCASSYVGGGQQETQYFGPGTRLLVL.

The chain combines TRBV5-1 with TRBJ2-1, with 10 bases matching TRBD1. Germline trimming cut 0 bases from V and 15 bases from J; bases unmatched to any gene: 6. Germline assignment: CDR1 SGHRS and CDR2 YFSETQ. The CDR3 is 13 amino acids. The CDR3 sequence: CASSLEGTGERFF. The CDR3 nucleotides are TGCGCCAGCAGCTTGGAGGGGACAGGGGAACGGTTCTTC.

The chain has TRBV6-6 and TRBJ1-1, with 7 bases identical to TRBD1. The CDR3 is made up of 16 amino acids. Germline assignment: CDR1 MNHNY and CDR2 SVGAGI (reference sequence). V trimming: 0 bases; J trimming: 2 bases; junction bases outside the gene matches: 6. CDR3 loop: CASSYSGQNFNTEAFF. CDR3 nucleotide sequence: TGTGCCAGCAGTTACTCGGGACAGAATTTTAACACTGAAGCTTTCTTT.

This chain uses TRBV18 with TRBJ1-3, with D unresolved. CDR3 length: 14 amino acids. Germline V CDR1 and CDR2: KGHSH, LQKENI. Trimming cost V 4 bases and J 2 bases, with 9 bases left between them. CDR3 in amino acids: CASSLRETGNTIYF. CDR3 bases: TGTGCCAGCTCACTGAGGGAGACTGGAAACACCATATATTTT.

This clone was found a few times. The chain uses TRBV28 and TRBJ1-2; maybe TRBD1 (6 bases). V was clipped by 6 bases and J by 8 bases, with 13 bases between them. CDR1 MDHEN and CDR2 SYDVKM come from the germline V gene. This CDR3 has 12 residues. The CDR3 is CASRAGAEGYTF. CDR3 coding DNA: TGTGCCAGCAGGGCGGGGGCGGAGGGCTACACCTTC.

V gene TRBV12-3 or TRBV12-4 combines with J gene TRBJ1-5; 8 bases fit TRBD1. This CDR3 spans 13 amino acids. The V segment lost 6 bases and the J segment 10 bases; nucleotides outside the gene matches: 8. The chain's CDR3 is CASSLTGAGPQHF. The CDR3 DNA reads TGTGCCAGCAGCCTGACAGGGGCGGGTCCCCAGCATTTT.

V gene TRBV6-1 combines with J gene TRBJ2-1; weak D call: TRBD1 (5 bases). V was clipped by 3 bases and J by 5 bases, with 14 bases between them. This CDR3 is 15 amino acids long. CDR1 and CDR2 (germline): MNHNS, SASEGT. The CDR3 nucleotides read TGTGCCAGCAGTGAGATCCCCGGACAAGACAATGAGCAGTTCTTC. This sequence encodes CASSEIPGQDNEQFF.

The chain employs TRBV2 and TRBJ2-3; 8 nucleotides line up with TRBD2. Per the germline V gene, CDR1 is SNHLY and CDR2 is FYNNEI. The CDR3 is 15 amino acids. V dropped 6 bases and J dropped 4; count of bases not matched to a gene: 9. The CDR3 protein is CASSESGRNSDTQYF. CDR3 sequence (DNA): TGTGCCAGCAGCGAGAGCGGGAGAAATTCAGATACGCAGTATTTT.

This clone was found once. V gene TRBV10-3 combines with J gene TRBJ2-3; 10 bases are a match to TRBD2. The CDR3 has 17 residues. The V and J ends lost 0 bases and 3 bases, in that order; junction bases with no gene match: 6. Germline CDR1 ENHRY, CDR2 SYGVKD. The CDR3: CAISESWTSGLTDTQYF. CDR3 in DNA: TGTGCCATCAGTGAGTCTTGGACTAGCGGCCTTACAGATACGCAGTATTTT.

The genes are TRBV6-4 and TRBJ2-1, with D perhaps matching TRBD2 (5 bases). CDR3 size: 15 residues. From germline, CDR1 is MRHNA and CDR2 SNTAGT. V was cut by 6 bases and J by 0 bases, with 12 bases left in between. Here the CDR3 reads CASSLSASSYNEQFF. The CDR3 DNA sequence: TGTGCCAGCAGCCTTAGCGCGAGCTCCTACAATGAGCAGTTCTTC.

The rearrangement joins TRBV7-2 to TRBJ1-3; tentatively, D is TRBD1 (5 bases). The CDR3 is made up of 17 amino acids. The germline V gene encodes CDR1 SGHTA and CDR2 FQGNSA. Trimming stripped 3 bases from V and 4 bases from J, with 19 bases between. This CDR3 is CASSFLASSGIGNTIYF. CDR3 bases: TGTGCCAGCAGCTTTCTCGCATCATCAGGGATAGGAAACACCATATATTTT.

The rearrangement links TRBV2 to TRBJ1-6; weak D call: TRBD1 (6 bases). CDR1 and CDR2 (germline): SNHLY, FYNNEI. This CDR3 has 14 amino acids. V lost 5 bases to trimming and J lost 4 bases, with 9 bases between them. The CDR3, as DNA: TGTGCCAGCAGTAGACAGGAGTATAATTCACCCCTCCACTTT. It specifies CASSRQEYNSPLHF.

V is TRBV7-2 and J is TRBJ2-1; TRBD2 is a possible D gene (6 bases). CDR1 SGHTA and CDR2 FQGNSA come from the germline V gene. The CDR3 has 14 residues. Trimming removed 1 base at V and 9 bases at J, with 13 bases between. The CDR3, as DNA: TGTGCCAGCAGCTTAGGCGTAGATAGCGGTGAGCAGTTCTTC. This encodes CASSLGVDSGEQFF.

J is TRBJ1-5 and V is TRBV29-1; D is uncertain. Looked up from germline, CDR1 is SQVTM and CDR2 is ANQGSEA. Trimming removed 6 bases at V and 2 bases at J, with 8 bases between. CDR3 length: 12 amino acids. For the CDR3, the DNA is TGCAGCGTCACAGTGGGCAATCAGCCCCAGCATTTT. Its protein product is CSVTVGNQPQHF.

J is TRBJ1-2 and V is TRBV7-8; D is possibly TRBD1 (5 bases). The CDR3 totals 14 residues. Trimming stripped 4 bases from V and 2 bases from J, with 11 bases between. Germline V gene data show CDR1 as SGHVS and CDR2 as FQNEAQ. The CDR3 sequence is CASSSRQGNYGYTF. For the CDR3, the DNA is TGTGCCAGCAGCTCGAGGCAGGGAAACTATGGCTACACCTTC.

This chain links TRBV19 with TRBJ1-6; TRBD1 matches 8 bases. With 7 bases clipped from V and 7 bases from J, the junction kept 9 bases outside the gene matches. The CDR3 is 15 amino acids. CDR1 and CDR2 from the germline V gene are LNHDA and SQIVND (reference sequence). In DNA, the CDR3 is TGTGCCAGTAAATCCCCAACAGGGGGAAATTCACCCCTCCACTTT. It codes for CASKSPTGGNSPLHF.

This clone turned up a few times. The V gene is TRBV28, the J gene TRBJ2-7; the match to TRBD1 covers 9 bases. Germline V gives CDR1 MDHEN, CDR2 SYDVKM. Trimming cost V 6 bases and J 0 bases; bases outside gene matches: 6. The CDR3 is 15 amino acids. The CDR3 DNA reads as TGTGCCAGCAGGAGGACAGGGGCCCTCTCCTACGAGCAGTACTTC. Residues: CASRRTGALSYEQYF.

This chain links TRBV2 with TRBJ1-5, with 8 positions matching TRBD1. J was trimmed by 5 bases and V by 11 bases; bases with no gene match: 8. CDR3 length: 13 residues. CDR1 is SNHLY, CDR2 FYNNEI, per germline. The CDR3 sequence is CAARTGRDQPQHF. CDR3 coding DNA: TGTGCCGCCCGGACAGGGAGGGATCAGCCCCAGCATTTT.

The gene calls are TRBV2 and TRBJ1-5; TRBD1 agrees at 7 bases. Germline CDR1 and CDR2: SNHLY and FYNNEI. V shed 5 bases, J shed 0 bases, and the junction held 4 bases outside the gene matches. The CDR3 is made up of 15 amino acids. DNA of the CDR3: TGTGCCAGCAGTAAGACAGGGATTAGCAATCAGCCCCAGCATTTT. This codes for CASSKTGISNQPQHF. The full variable domain, rest sourced from reference TRBV2 and TRBJ1-5, is EPEVTQTPSHQVTQMGQEVILRCVPISNHLYFYWYRQILGQKVEFLVSFYNNEISEKSEIFDDQFSVERPDGSNFTLKIRSTKLEDSAMYFCASSKTGISNQPQHFGDGTRLSIL.

The chain carries TRBV25-1 and TRBJ2-5; weak D call: TRBD1 (6 bases). The V end was cut by 3 bases, the J end by 2 bases, with 16 bases between. This CDR3 contains 16 residues. CDR1 and CDR2 from the germline V gene are MGHDK and SYGVNS. In DNA form, the CDR3 reads TGTGCCAGCAGTGACCCAACAGGGAGTTCACAAGAGACCCAGTACTTC. Translating it yields CASSDPTGSSQETQYF.

V and J are TRBV24-1 and TRBJ1-2, with D unclear. CDR1 and CDR2 (germline): KGHDR, SFDVKD. The CDR3 is 14 amino acids. V lost 1 base and J lost 3, with 8 bases in between. The CDR3 DNA sequence: TGTGCCACCAGTGATTTCCGGACTTACTATGGCTACACCTTC. Translated, it gives CATSDFRTYYGYTF.

This sequence joins TRBV15 and TRBJ1-3; D is uncertain. CDR3 size: 17 residues. Germline V gene sequence: CDR1 LNHNV, CDR2 YYDKDF (reference sequence). Deletions cut 0 bases from V and 0 bases from J, with 12 bases between. CDR3 DNA: TGTGCCACCAGCAGAGATCCCTCTAGGATCTCTGGAAACACCATATATTTT. This encodes CATSRDPSRISGNTIYF.

For this clone: Other DNA sequences in this specimen translate into the identical CDR3. V usage is TRBV7-2 and J usage is TRBJ2-1, with TRBD1 identical over 9 bases. The V gene end was trimmed by 3 bases and the J gene end by 3 bases; junction bases not matched to a gene: 3. The CDR3 is made up of 15 amino acids. Germline CDR1 is SGHTA and CDR2 is FQGNSA. CDR3 sequence: CASSLGTGRYNEQFF. In DNA, the CDR3 is TGTGCCAGCAGCTTGGGGACAGGGCGCTACAATGAGCAGTTCTTC.

The V gene is TRBV3-1 (or the pseudogene TRBV3-2), the J gene TRBJ1-3; 7 bases line up with TRBD1. The V and J ends lost 3 bases and 1 base, in that order; junction bases with no gene match: 3. Germline assignment: CDR1 LGHDT and CDR2 YNNKEL (reference sequence). CDR3 size: 15 residues. CDR3 in amino acids: CASSHRDRSGNTIYF. CDR3 DNA sequence: TGTGCCAGCAGCCACCGGGACAGATCTGGAAACACCATATATTTT.

J is TRBJ2-3 and V is TRBV7-9; 12 bases match TRBD2. The CDR3 is 15 amino acids. The V gene end was trimmed by 5 bases and the J gene end by 2 bases; junction bases not matched to a gene: 2. The germline V gene has CDR1 SEHNR and CDR2 FQNEAQ (reference sequence). In nucleotides, the CDR3 is TGTGCCAGCAGCCGACTAGCGGGAGTCACAGATACGCAGTATTTT. Translation gives CASSRLAGVTDTQYF.